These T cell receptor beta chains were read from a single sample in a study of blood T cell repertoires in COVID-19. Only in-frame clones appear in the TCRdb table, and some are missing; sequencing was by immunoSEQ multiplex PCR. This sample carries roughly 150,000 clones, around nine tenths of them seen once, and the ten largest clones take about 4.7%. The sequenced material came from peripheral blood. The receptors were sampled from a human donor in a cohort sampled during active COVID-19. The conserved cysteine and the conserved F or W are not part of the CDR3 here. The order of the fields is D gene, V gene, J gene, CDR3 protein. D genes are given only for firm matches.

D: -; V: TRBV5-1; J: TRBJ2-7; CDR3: ASSLTLTGSHEQY
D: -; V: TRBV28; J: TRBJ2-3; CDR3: ASSLGRVDTQY
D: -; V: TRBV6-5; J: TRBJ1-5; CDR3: ASSHSTETQPQH
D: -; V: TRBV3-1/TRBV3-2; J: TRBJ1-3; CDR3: ASSQDDSSGNTIY
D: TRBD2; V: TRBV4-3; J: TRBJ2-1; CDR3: ASSQDLAGGRNEQF
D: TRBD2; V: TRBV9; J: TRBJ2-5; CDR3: ASSVEASGGQETQY
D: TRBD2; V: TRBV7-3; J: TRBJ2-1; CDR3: ASSTTSDWGEQF
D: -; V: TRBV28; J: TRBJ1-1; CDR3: ASSPGHLTEAF
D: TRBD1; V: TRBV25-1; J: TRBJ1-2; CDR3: ASSEITGGGYT
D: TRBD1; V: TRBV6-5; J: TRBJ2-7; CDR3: ASSTGQGKGYEQY
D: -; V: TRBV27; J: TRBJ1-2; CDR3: ASSSGYGYT
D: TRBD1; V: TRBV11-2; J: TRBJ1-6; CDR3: ASSLRMGTGTSPLH
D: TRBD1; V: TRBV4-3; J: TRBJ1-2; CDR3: ASSQDRAGTGDGYT
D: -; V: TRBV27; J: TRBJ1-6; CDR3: ASSSRQGLDSPLH
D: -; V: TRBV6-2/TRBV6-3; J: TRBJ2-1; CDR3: ASSPEGRSYNEQF
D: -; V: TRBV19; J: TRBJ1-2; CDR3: ASSPPERSYYGYT
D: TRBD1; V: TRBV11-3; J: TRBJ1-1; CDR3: ASSPRGQTSKNTEAF
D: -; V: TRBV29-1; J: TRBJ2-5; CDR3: SVAPLGLHQETQY
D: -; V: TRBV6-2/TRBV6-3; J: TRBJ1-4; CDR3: ASSYAGVREKLF
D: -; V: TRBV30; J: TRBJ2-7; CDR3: AWSVQGTFLYEQY
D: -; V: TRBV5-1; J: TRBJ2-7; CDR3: ASSSRTGTNYEQY
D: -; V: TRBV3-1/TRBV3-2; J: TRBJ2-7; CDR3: ASSQAAVSSYEQY
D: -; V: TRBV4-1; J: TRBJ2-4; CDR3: ASSQDTPQNIQY
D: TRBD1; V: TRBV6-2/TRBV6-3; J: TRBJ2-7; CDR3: ASSSGQGGYEQY
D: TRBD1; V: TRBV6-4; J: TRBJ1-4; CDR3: ASSAPGTGVEKLF
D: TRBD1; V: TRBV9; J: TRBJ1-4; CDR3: ASSAQQGAGPNEKLF
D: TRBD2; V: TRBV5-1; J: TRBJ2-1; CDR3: ASSLFLASGTDEQF
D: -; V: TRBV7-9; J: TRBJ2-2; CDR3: ASSWDTRDTGELF
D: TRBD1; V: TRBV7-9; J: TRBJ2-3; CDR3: ASSFDTGGGDTQY
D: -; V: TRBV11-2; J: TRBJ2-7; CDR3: ASSFGGQFYEQY
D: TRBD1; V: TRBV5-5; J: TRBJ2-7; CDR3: ASSTLDRGSYEQY
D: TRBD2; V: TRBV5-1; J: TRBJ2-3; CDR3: ASSRNHQAGGSTDTQY
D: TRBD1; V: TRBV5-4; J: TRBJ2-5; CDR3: ASSSGTGAPY
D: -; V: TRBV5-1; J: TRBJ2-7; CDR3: ASQYEQY
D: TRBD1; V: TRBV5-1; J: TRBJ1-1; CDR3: ASSPRQGANTEAF
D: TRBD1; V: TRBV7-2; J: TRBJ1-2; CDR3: ASSLTTWDRLSYGYT
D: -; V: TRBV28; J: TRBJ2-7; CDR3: ASSLTRTYEQY
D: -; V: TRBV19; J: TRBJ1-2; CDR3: ASSIGVDYGYT
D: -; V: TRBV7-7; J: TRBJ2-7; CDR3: ASSLDAGPTYEQY
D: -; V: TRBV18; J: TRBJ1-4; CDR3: ASSPPTGPREKLF
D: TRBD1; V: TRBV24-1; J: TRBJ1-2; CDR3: ATSQTGGHGYT
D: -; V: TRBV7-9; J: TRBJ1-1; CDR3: ASRRGDIKNTEAF
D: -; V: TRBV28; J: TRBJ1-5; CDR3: ASSLGTGEGYQPQH
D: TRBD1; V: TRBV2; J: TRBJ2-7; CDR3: ASSLGTAPRQY
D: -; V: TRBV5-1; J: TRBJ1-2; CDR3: ASSPGEGVYGYT
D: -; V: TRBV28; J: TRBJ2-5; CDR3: ASSPMTGLGKETQY
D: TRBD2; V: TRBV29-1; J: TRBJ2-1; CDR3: SVGAPVWNFGGGYNEQF
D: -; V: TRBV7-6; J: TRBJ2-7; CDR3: ASSSPHGQLDYEQY
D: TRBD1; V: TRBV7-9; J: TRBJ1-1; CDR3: ASSSTGQGETEAF
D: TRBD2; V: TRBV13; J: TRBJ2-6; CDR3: ASSFLPGTSGNPGANVLT
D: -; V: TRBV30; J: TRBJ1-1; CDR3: AWSFPGLRNTEAF
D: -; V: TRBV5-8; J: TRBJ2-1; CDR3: ASSWNPGSITYNEQF
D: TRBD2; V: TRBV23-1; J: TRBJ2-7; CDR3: ASSQSGLAGGYEQY